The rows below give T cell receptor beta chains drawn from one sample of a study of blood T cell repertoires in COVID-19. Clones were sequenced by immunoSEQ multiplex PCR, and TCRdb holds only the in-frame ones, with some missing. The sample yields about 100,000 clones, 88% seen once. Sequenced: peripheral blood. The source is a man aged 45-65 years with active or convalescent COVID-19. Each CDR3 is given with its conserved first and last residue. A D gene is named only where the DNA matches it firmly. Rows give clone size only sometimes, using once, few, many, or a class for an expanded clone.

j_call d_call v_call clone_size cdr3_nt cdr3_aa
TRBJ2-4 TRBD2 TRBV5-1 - TGCGCCAGTTCAGCTATGGGAGGGGCCAAAAACATTCAGTACTTC CASSAMGGAKNIQYF
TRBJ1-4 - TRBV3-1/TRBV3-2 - TGTGCCAGCAGCCAAGATCTTGGGCAGAATAATGAAAAACTGTTTTTT CASSQDLGQNNEKLFF
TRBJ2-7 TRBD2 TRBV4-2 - TGTGCCAGCAGCCAAGATAAGGGTTCGGGAGGGGCCTACGAGCAGTACTTC CASSQDKGSGGAYEQYF
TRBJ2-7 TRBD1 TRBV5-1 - TGCGCCAGCAGCCTGGGACAGGGCCAACGAAGCTCCTACGAGCAGTACTTC CASSLGQGQRSSYEQYF
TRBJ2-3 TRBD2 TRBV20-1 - TGCAGTGCTAGTGGGGGGACTAGCGGGATGCCTCGCACAGATACGCAGTATTTT CSASGGTSGMPRTDTQYF
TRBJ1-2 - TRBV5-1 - TGCGCCAGCAGCCTACAGGGTGACTATGGCTACACCTTC CASSLQGDYGYTF
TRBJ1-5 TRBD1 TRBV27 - TGTGCCAGCAGTGGTAGGGGGCATCAGCCCCAGCATTTT CASSGRGHQPQHF
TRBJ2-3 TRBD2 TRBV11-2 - TGTGCCAGCAGCCCCCGGCGGGGGGCGGATACGCAGTATTTT CASSPRRGADTQYF
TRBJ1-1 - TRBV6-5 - TGTGCCAGCAGTATAGGGGTAGCTTTCTTT CASSIGVAFF
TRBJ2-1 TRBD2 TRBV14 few TGTGCCAGCAGCCCTGGATGGACTAGCGGGCCCGAGGGGTTCTTC CASSPGWTSGPEGFF
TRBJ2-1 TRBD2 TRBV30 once TGTGCCTGGAGTCCCCCGGGACTAGTCATAAATGAGCAGTTCTTC CAWSPPGLVINEQFF
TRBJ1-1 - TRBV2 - TGTGCCAGCAGTTACCAGGGGAATGAAGCTTTCTTT CASSYQGNEAFF
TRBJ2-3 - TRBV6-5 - TGTGCCAGCAGTTCAATGACTCGAGATACGCAGTATTTT CASSSMTRDTQYF
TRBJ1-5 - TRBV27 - TGTGCCAGCAGTGTCAGGGTCGGTGACAATCAGCCCCAGCATTTT CASSVRVGDNQPQHF
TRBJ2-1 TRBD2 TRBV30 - TGTGCCTGGAGTGGGCGGGAGGGCGGTGAGCAGTTCTTC CAWSGREGGEQFF
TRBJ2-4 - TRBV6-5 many TGTGCCAGCAGTTACCTCCCCATGCAGGCCAAAAACATTCAGTACTTC CASSYLPMQAKNIQYF
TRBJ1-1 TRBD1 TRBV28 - TGTGCCAGCAGCTTGCCCGGACAGGGGACAACTGAAGCTTTCTTT CASSLPGQGTTEAFF
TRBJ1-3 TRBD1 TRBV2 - TGTGCCAGCACTAAGGGGACAGGGGGAAACACCATATATTTT CASTKGTGGNTIYF
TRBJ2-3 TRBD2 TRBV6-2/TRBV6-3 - TGTGCCAGCAGCGCCAGCGGGAGAGGGACAGATACGCAGTATTTT CASSASGRGTDTQYF
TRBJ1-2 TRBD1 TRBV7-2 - TGTGCCAGCAGCAGAGACAGGGGCTATGGCTACACCTTC CASSRDRGYGYTF
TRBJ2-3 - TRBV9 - TGTGCCAGCAGCGCACTAACTAGTTCTAGCACAGATACGCAGTATTTT CASSALTSSSTDTQYF
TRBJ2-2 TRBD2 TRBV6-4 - TGTGCCAGCAGTCCGGGGACTAGCGGGACCGGGGAGCTGTTTTTT CASSPGTSGTGELFF
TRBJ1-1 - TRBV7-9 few TGTGCCAGCAGCTTCCCACTTACGATACCTGAAGCTTTCTTT CASSFPLTIPEAFF
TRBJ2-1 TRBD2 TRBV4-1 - TGCGCCAGCAGCCAAGATGAGGAACTAGCGGGAATGGGCTCCTACAATGAGCAGTTCTTC CASSQDEELAGMGSYNEQFF
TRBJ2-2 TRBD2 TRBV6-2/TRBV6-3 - TGTGCCAGCAGCCGGGACGGGCATCGGAGGAGCGGTGGGACTAGCGGCACCGGGGAGCTGTTTTTT CASSRDGHRRSGGTSGTGELFF
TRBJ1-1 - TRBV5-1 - TGCGCCAGCAGCTCCGCCGTGGACAAGAACACTGAAGCTTTCTTT CASSSAVDKNTEAFF
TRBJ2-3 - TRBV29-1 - TGCAGCGCCGGTCGGCAGGGCGGACAGTATTTT CSAGRQGGQYF
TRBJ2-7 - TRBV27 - TGTGCCAGCAGTTTATCGATGGCCCTCCTTCTCTCCTACGAGCAGTACTTC CASSLSMALLLSYEQYF
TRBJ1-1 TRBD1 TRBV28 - TGTGCCAGCAGGACAGGGGGCAGGACTGAAGCTTTCTTT CASRTGGRTEAFF
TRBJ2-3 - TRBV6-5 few TGTGCCAGCAGCCCCTTCACGGGATCCACAGATACGCAGTATTTT CASSPFTGSTDTQYF
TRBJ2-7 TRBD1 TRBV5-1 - TGCGCCAGCACCCCGGGACAGGGGTCCTACGAGCAGTACTTC CASTPGQGSYEQYF
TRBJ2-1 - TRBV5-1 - TGCGCCAGCAGCCCCGCGAGGGAGAATGGTGAGCAGTTCTTC CASSPARENGEQFF
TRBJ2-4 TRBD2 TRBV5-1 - TGCGCCAGCAGCTTGGCTAGCGGGAGTTTGGTAAACATTCAGTACTTC CASSLASGSLVNIQYF
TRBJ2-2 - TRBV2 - TGTGCCAGCAGTGAAGGTCAGATCACCGGGGAGCTGTTTTTT CASSEGQITGELFF
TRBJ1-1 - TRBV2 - TGTGCCAGCACGGAGGGGTTCGGAACTGAAGCTTTCTTT CASTEGFGTEAFF
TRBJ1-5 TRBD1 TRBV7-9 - TGTGCCAGCAGCCCGGACAGGGTTCAGCCCCAGCATTTT CASSPDRVQPQHF
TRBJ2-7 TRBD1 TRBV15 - TGTGCCACCAGCAGAGATGGTGACCGGGACAGGGGTGGCGGCGAGCAGTACTTC CATSRDGDRDRGGGEQYF
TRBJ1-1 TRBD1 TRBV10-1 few TGCGCCAGCAGTTCATGGACAGGGGGAAGCACTGAAGCTTTCTTT CASSSWTGGSTEAFF
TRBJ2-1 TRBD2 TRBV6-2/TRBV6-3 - TGTGCCAGCAGTGACGGTGGATTCGGACTAGCGGGGGTCTTTGAGCAGTTCTTC CASSDGGFGLAGVFEQFF
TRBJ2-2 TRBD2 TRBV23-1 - TGCGCCAGCGCACGGGGGACTCTTGGGACTAGCGGGAGTAGGGAGAACACCGGGGAGCTGTTTTTT CASARGTLGTSGSRENTGELFF
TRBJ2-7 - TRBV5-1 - TGCGCCAGCAGCGCGGACTCCCCGTTCTCCTACGAGCAGTACTTC CASSADSPFSYEQYF
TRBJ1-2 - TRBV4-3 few TGCGCCAGCAGCCAAGATACGAACAGACGCTATGGCTACACCTTC CASSQDTNRRYGYTF
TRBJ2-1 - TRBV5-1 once TGCGCCAGCAGCTTTGGGGGGAGTGGGGATGAGCAGTTCTTC CASSFGGSGDEQFF
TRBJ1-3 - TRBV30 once TGTGCCTGTAGGGCAGGGTATGGATCTGGAAACACCATATATTTT CACRAGYGSGNTIYF